This entry lists 19 T cell receptor beta chains sequenced from one sample in a study of human T cells and chemical hapten exposure. The time point here: pre-sensitization, week 0. The treatment: therapeutic diphenylcyclopropenone sensitization with weekly scalp DPC. A single record per CDR3 protein comes from TCRdb applying MiXCR to the RACE reads. The sample has approximately 400,000 distinct CDR3 sequences, 5.1% seen once. The sample in question was whole blood, obtained in connection with sensitization to the hapten diphenylcyclopropenone (DPC). The receptors here all came from a woman between 50 and 59 years old with alopecia areata. Some clones in this sample may be carry-over from other donors' samples.

This clonotype was recorded at least ten times. V gene TRBV4-3 combines with J gene TRBJ2-3, with D hard to call. Germline CDR1 and CDR2: LGHNA and YSLEER. The CDR3 spans 13 residues. Trimming stripped 0 bases from V and 6 bases from J, with 7 bases between. CDR3 region: CASSQDAVDTQYF. CDR3 in DNA: TGCGCCAGCAGCCAAGATGCTGTGGATACGCAGTATTTT.

This clonotype was observed a handful of times. The CDR3 loop is CATSDIQFGTDTQYF. As DNA, the CDR3 is TGTGCCACCAGTGATATCCAGTTCGGCACAGATACGCAGTATTTT. This chain joins TRBV24-1 and TRBJ2-3; D gene uncertain. V lost 3 bases, J lost 1 base, and 10 bases lay in between. CDR1 KGHDR and CDR2 SFDVKD come from the germline V gene. The CDR3 spans 15 residues.

This chain joins TRBV7-2 and TRBJ1-5; the D gene is possibly TRBD1 (6 bases). Germline loops: CDR1 SGHTA, CDR2 FQGNSA. CDR3 length equals 17 residues. Trimming removed 1 base at V and 1 base at J, with 14 bases between. In nucleotides, the CDR3 is TGTGCCAGCAGCTTAGGAGGAGGGGGGGCCAGCAATCAGCCCCAGCATTTT. Protein product: CASSLGGGGASNQPQHF.

The chain joins TRBV9 to TRBJ2-5, with 7 positions matching TRBD1. The CDR3 sequence is 13 residues long. Unmatched junction bases numbered 1, after V lost 0 bases and J lost 5 bases. Germline-derived CDR1 and CDR2 are SGDLS and YYNGEE. The CDR3 DNA reads as TGTGCCAGCAGCGTAGAGGGGGCGGAGACCCAGTACTTC. Protein sequence: CASSVEGAETQYF.

This clonotype has ten or more counts. The gene calls are TRBV29-1 and TRBJ2-1; D not resolved. The CDR3 has 14 residues. Between the trimmed V and J ends, which lost 2 bases and 5 bases, there was a span of 13 bases. CDR1 is SQVTM, CDR2 ANQGSEA, per germline. The CDR3 region has the DNA TGCAGCGTTGAAACGGACGGAAAAAACAATGAGCAGTTCTTC. Its protein is CSVETDGKNNEQFF.

This clonotype was seen at least ten times. The rearrangement links TRBV27 to TRBJ1-5; no clear D gene. CDR3 length equals 13 residues. The germline gives CDR1 MNHEY, CDR2 SMNVEV (reference sequence). The V and J ends lost 3 bases and 5 bases respectively, with 8 bases between them. The CDR3 region has the DNA TGTGCCAGCAGTTTTGGCCGATATCAGCCCCAGCATTTT. Protein: CASSFGRYQPQHF.

This chain joins TRBV14 and TRBJ1-6; D is unclear. The CDR3 has 15 amino acids. Germline assignment: CDR1 SGHDN and CDR2 FVKESK. The ends were cut back, 1 base at V and 0 bases at J, with 4 bases in the middle. Here the CDR3 DNA reads TGTGCCAGCAGCCAAGGGGGCTCCTATAATTCACCCCTCCACTTT. Its translation: CASSQGGSYNSPLHF.

This clonotype showed up just a few times. The rearrangement links TRBV2 to TRBJ1-2; D gene ambiguous. The CDR3 has 14 residues. Germline lookup yields CDR1 SNHLY and CDR2 FYNNEI. V gave up 3 bases and J gave up 7 bases, with 15 bases separating them. CDR3 loop: CASSESSVSLGYTF. The CDR3, as DNA: TGTGCCAGCAGTGAGTCTTCTGTCAGTCTTGGCTACACCTTC.

The J gene is TRBJ1-1, the V gene TRBV27; unclear D gene. Germline lookup yields CDR1 MNHEY and CDR2 SMNVEV (reference sequence). V lost 8 bases and J lost 6, with 19 bases in between. CDR3 length: 14 amino acids. The CDR3 reads CASGLSGISAEAFF. CDR3 sequence (DNA): TGTGCCAGCGGGTTGTCGGGGATTAGCGCTGAAGCTTTCTTT.

At least ten counts were recorded for this clonotype. This chain connects TRBV4-2 to TRBJ1-4, with D unclear. Germline V CDR1 and CDR2: LGHNA, YNFKEQ. V lost 1 base to trimming and J lost 8 bases, with 20 bases between them. The CDR3 covers 17 residues. This CDR3 reads CASSQGTRGLREEKLFF. CDR3 coding DNA: TGTGCCAGCAGCCAAGGAACGAGAGGGCTTCGGGAGGAAAAACTGTTTTTT.

This clonotype came up many times. The chain employs TRBV7-8 and TRBJ2-2; D might be TRBD1 (5 bases). V dropped 5 bases and J dropped 4 bases, with 17 bases sitting between them. Germline values: CDR1 SGHVS, CDR2 FQNEAQ. The CDR3 loop spans 16 amino acids. The CDR3 spells CASSVSKGPGTGELFF. The CDR3 DNA is TGTGCCAGCAGCGTATCCAAGGGGCCAGGCACCGGGGAGCTGTTTTTT.

This clonotype was seen ten or more times. The V and J genes are TRBV4-2 and TRBJ2-1, with 16 nucleotides matching TRBD2. V lost 1 base, J lost 8 bases, and 2 bases stayed unmatched. The CDR3 covers 16 residues. Germline CDR1 LGHNA, CDR2 YNFKEQ. DNA of the CDR3: TGTGCCAGCAGCCAAGCGGGACTAGCGGGAGGGGATGAGCAGTTCTTC. Translated, it gives CASSQAGLAGGDEQFF.

This clonotype was seen ten or more times. This chain joins TRBV28 and TRBJ2-7; TRBD2 is a possible D gene (5 bases). Germline V gene sequence: CDR1 MDHEN, CDR2 SYDVKM. V was shortened by 10 bases and J by 3 bases, with 13 bases between the two germline ends. The CDR3 length is 12 residues. The CDR3 coding sequence is TGTGCCACCGCGACGGGGATCTACGAGCAGTACTTC. Protein product: CATATGIYEQYF.

The V call is TRBV3-1, the J call TRBJ1-3; D gene unclear. Germline V gene sequence: CDR1 LGHDT, CDR2 YNNKEL (reference sequence). Deletions cut 0 bases from V and 3 bases from J, with 3 bases between. CDR3 length equals 13 residues. In nucleotides, the CDR3 is TGTGCCAGCAGCCAAGATCGTGGAAACACCATATATTTT. Translating gives CASSQDRGNTIYF.

CDR3 sequence (DNA): TGCAGCGTTGAAGACAGGGGTTACAATGAGCAGTTCTTC. Residues: CSVEDRGYNEQFF. The chain couples TRBV29-1 to TRBJ2-1; perhaps TRBD1 as D (6 bases). The CDR3 is 13 amino acids. Germline assignment: CDR1 SQVTM and CDR2 ANQGSEA. Trimming took 0 bases from V and 4 from J, leaving 7 bases between them.

This clonotype was detected many times. DNA of the CDR3: TGTGCCAGCAGTTACTCATTCCCTAGCGGGAGAGAGCAGTATTTT. Amino acid sequence: CASSYSFPSGREQYF. The chain uses TRBV6-5 and TRBJ2-3; 10 bases agree with TRBD2. From germline, CDR1 is MNHEY and CDR2 SVGAGI. After removal of 0 bases from V and 11 bases from J, the junction contained 8 bases not matched to a gene. The CDR3 length is 15 residues.

This clonotype appeared many times. V and J are TRBV5-1 and TRBJ2-7; 8 bases are shared with TRBD1. Unmatched junction bases numbered 6, after V lost 4 bases and J lost 3 bases. This CDR3 is 14 amino acids long. The germline gives CDR1 SGHRS, CDR2 YFSETQ. This CDR3 is CASSPSTGDYEQYF. CDR3 coding DNA: TGCGCCAGCAGCCCCTCGACAGGGGACTACGAGCAGTACTTC.

CDR3 loop: CASSATTGDFVYEQYF. For the CDR3, the DNA is TGTGCCAGCAGTGCGACTACAGGGGACTTTGTCTACGAGCAGTACTTC. The chain recombines TRBV12-3 or TRBV12-4 with TRBJ2-7; maybe TRBD1 (7 bases). CDR3 length equals 16 residues. V dropped 5 bases and J dropped 3 bases, with 20 bases sitting between them.

Ten or more counts support this clonotype. The chain is built from TRBV20-1 and TRBJ2-7; 8 positions match TRBD2. The CDR3 has 13 amino acids. Trimming at V came to 6 bases and at J to 7 bases, leaving 11 bases not matched to a gene. Germline CDR1 DFQATT, CDR2 SNEGSKA (reference sequence). The CDR3 nucleotides are TGCAGTGCCATGACTGTAGCGGGATGGGAGCAGTACTTC. It is translated as CSAMTVAGWEQYF.